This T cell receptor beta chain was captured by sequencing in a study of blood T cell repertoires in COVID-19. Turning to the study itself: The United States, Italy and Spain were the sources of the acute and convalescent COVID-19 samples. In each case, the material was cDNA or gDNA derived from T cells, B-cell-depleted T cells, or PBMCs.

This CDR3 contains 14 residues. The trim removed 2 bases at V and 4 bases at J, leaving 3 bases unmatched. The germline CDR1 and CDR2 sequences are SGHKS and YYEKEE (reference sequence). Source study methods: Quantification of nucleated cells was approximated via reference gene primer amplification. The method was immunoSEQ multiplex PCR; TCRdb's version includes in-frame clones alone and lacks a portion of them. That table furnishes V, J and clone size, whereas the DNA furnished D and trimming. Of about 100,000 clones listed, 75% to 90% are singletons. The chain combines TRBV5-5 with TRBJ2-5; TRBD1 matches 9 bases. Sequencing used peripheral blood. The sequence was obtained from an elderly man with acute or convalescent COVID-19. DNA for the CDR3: TGTGCCAGCAGCTTTGACAGGGGGAGAGAGACCCAGTACTTC. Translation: CASSFDRGRETQYF.